This is a list of T cell receptor beta chains from one sample in a study of T cell responses to AZD1222 COVID-19 vaccine. The method was immunoSEQ multiplex PCR; TCRdb's version includes in-frame clones alone and lacks a portion of them. Here the sample spans approximately 150,000 clones, around 92% being singletons. The sample here was peripheral blood, taken on day 0 of AZD1222 vaccination. These receptors all come from an adult in good health. The CDR3 runs from the conserved cysteine through the conserved F or W. Each record gives: clone size, V gene, D gene, J gene, CDR3 protein, CDR3 DNA. The D gene is left open where the match is weak. Clone size is stated in some rows and not others, as once, few, many or a class when expanded.

size: NA; V: TRBV27; D: TRBD1; J: TRBJ2-5; CDR3: CASSLWTGETQYF; DNA: TGTGCCAGCAGTTTATGGACAGGAGAGACCCAGTACTTC
size: NA; V: TRBV18; D: NA; J: TRBJ2-5; CDR3: CASSPLQGSGETQYF; DNA: TGTGCCAGCTCACCACTTCAAGGGTCTGGGGAGACCCAGTACTTC
size: NA; V: TRBV4-1; D: NA; J: TRBJ1-2; CDR3: CASSQEITNYGYTF; DNA: TGCGCCAGCAGCCAAGAAATAACTAACTATGGCTACACCTTC
size: NA; V: TRBV4-2; D: NA; J: TRBJ1-3; CDR3: CASSQLQVLENTIYF; DNA: TGTGCCAGCAGCCAACTACAGGTATTGGAAAACACCATATATTTT
size: NA; V: TRBV18; D: NA; J: TRBJ2-5; CDR3: CASSPNWLTQETQYF; DNA: TGTGCCAGCTCACCAAATTGGCTAACCCAAGAGACCCAGTACTTC
size: once; V: TRBV6-6; D: TRBD2; J: TRBJ2-2; CDR3: CASRTSGVANTGELFF; DNA: TGTGCCAGTAGGACTAGCGGGGTCGCGAACACCGGGGAGCTGTTTTTT
size: once; V: TRBV11-1; D: TRBD1; J: TRBJ2-7; CDR3: CASSSTPGTGDYEQYF; DNA: TGTGCCAGCAGTTCTACGCCCGGGACAGGAGACTACGAGCAGTACTTC
size: NA; V: TRBV6-5; D: TRBD1; J: TRBJ2-2; CDR3: CASRTGDTGELFF; DNA: TGTGCCAGCAGGACAGGGGACACCGGGGAGCTGTTTTTT
size: NA; V: TRBV12-3/TRBV12-4; D: TRBD2; J: TRBJ2-7; CDR3: CASSLTSQSEQYF; DNA: TGTGCCAGCAGTTTGACTAGCCAGAGCGAGCAGTACTTC
size: NA; V: TRBV28; D: NA; J: TRBJ1-4; CDR3: CASSLLEWGEKLFF; DNA: TGTGCCAGCTCCCTACTTGAGTGGGGTGAAAAACTGTTTTTT
size: NA; V: TRBV15; D: NA; J: TRBJ1-3; CDR3: CATSRPQGPGNTIYF; DNA: TGTGCCACCAGCAGACCACAGGGACCTGGAAACACCATATATTTT
size: once; V: TRBV9; D: NA; J: TRBJ1-2; CDR3: CASSVVAGPLGYGYTF; DNA: TGTGCCAGCAGCGTAGTTGCAGGACCGCTCGGCTATGGCTACACCTTC
size: NA; V: TRBV6-5; D: TRBD1; J: TRBJ1-4; CDR3: CASRPGQGEVEKLFF; DNA: TGTGCCAGCAGACCAGGACAGGGTGAGGTTGAAAAACTGTTTTTT
size: NA; V: TRBV7-6; D: NA; J: TRBJ2-7; CDR3: CASSLGPQGYEQYF; DNA: TGTGCCAGCAGCTTAGGGCCCCAGGGGTACGAGCAGTACTTC
size: NA; V: TRBV6-5; D: TRBD1; J: TRBJ1-5; CDR3: CASSSRQGSNQPQHF; DNA: TGTGCCAGCAGTTCCCGACAGGGGAGCAATCAGCCCCAGCATTTT
size: NA; V: TRBV5-8; D: NA; J: TRBJ2-3; CDR3: CASSPTSLSTDTQYF; DNA: TGTGCCAGCAGCCCCACGAGTCTAAGCACAGATACGCAGTATTTT
size: NA; V: TRBV6-6; D: NA; J: TRBJ1-1; CDR3: CASSLGMNTEAFF; DNA: TGTGCCAGCAGTCTGGGTATGAACACTGAAGCTTTCTTT
size: NA; V: TRBV28; D: TRBD2; J: TRBJ2-3; CDR3: CASSLGLAGATDTQYF; DNA: TGTGCCAGCAGTCTCGGACTAGCGGGGGCCACAGATACGCAGTATTTT
size: NA; V: TRBV7-2; D: NA; J: TRBJ2-2; CDR3: CASSPLLRPGGAGELFF; DNA: TGTGCCAGCAGCCCCCTTCTCCGGCCAGGAGGGGCCGGGGAGCTGTTTTTT
size: once; V: TRBV12-3/TRBV12-4; D: NA; J: TRBJ1-3; CDR3: CASRRGSGNTIYF; DNA: TGTGCCAGCAGACGGGGCTCTGGAAACACCATATATTTT
size: few; V: TRBV19; D: NA; J: TRBJ1-2; CDR3: CASSIPASPGYTF; DNA: TGTGCCAGTAGTATTCCCGCTTCCCCGGGCTACACCTTC
size: NA; V: TRBV19; D: NA; J: TRBJ1-1; CDR3: CAISDPAWSTEAFF; DNA: TGTGCCATTTCGGACCCGGCGTGGAGCACTGAAGCTTTCTTT
size: few; V: TRBV4-2; D: NA; J: TRBJ1-1; CDR3: CASSSMGFGGRGAFF; DNA: TGTGCCAGCAGCTCGATGGGGTTTGGGGGGCGCGGAGCTTTCTTT
size: NA; V: TRBV5-1; D: TRBD2; J: TRBJ2-7; CDR3: CASSFRAGAYEQYF; DNA: TGCGCCAGCAGCTTCAGGGCGGGAGCATACGAGCAGTACTTC
size: NA; V: TRBV15; D: NA; J: TRBJ1-5; CDR3: CATSRVRGDSLFQPQHF; DNA: TGTGCCACCAGCAGAGTTCGGGGCGACTCCCTCTTTCAGCCCCAGCATTTT
size: NA; V: TRBV19; D: TRBD2; J: TRBJ2-5; CDR3: CASSIPVSASGRETQYF; DNA: TGTGCCAGTAGTATCCCGGTGTCGGCTAGCGGTCGGGAGACCCAGTACTTC
size: once; V: TRBV7-3; D: TRBD2; J: TRBJ2-3; CDR3: CASSLLTGAGGITDTQYF; DNA: TGTGCCAGCAGCTTATTGACCGGGGCGGGAGGGATCACAGATACGCAGTATTTT
size: NA; V: TRBV7-9; D: NA; J: TRBJ2-2; CDR3: CASSHPANTGELFF; DNA: TGTGCCAGCAGTCACCCAGCGAACACCGGGGAGCTGTTTTTT
size: once; V: TRBV7-9; D: NA; J: TRBJ2-7; CDR3: CASSLAGGPSYEQYF; DNA: TGTGCCAGCAGCTTAGCGGGGGGGCCCTCCTACGAGCAGTACTTC
size: NA; V: TRBV11-2; D: NA; J: TRBJ2-7; CDR3: CASRPIGNRNSEQYF; DNA: TGTGCCAGCAGACCCATCGGTAACAGAAATAGCGAGCAGTACTTC
size: once; V: TRBV7-8; D: NA; J: TRBJ2-7; CDR3: CASSLTVAGAREQYF; DNA: TGTGCCAGCAGCTTAACAGTGGCAGGGGCGCGGGAGCAGTACTTC
size: NA; V: TRBV13; D: NA; J: TRBJ1-3; CDR3: CASSLIQGNTIYF; DNA: TGTGCCAGCAGCTTAATCCAGGGTAACACCATATATTTT
size: once; V: TRBV2; D: NA; J: TRBJ1-3; CDR3: CASRAGRAGNTIYF; DNA: TGTGCCAGCAGGGCCGGGAGGGCTGGAAACACCATATATTTT
size: NA; V: TRBV5-1; D: NA; J: TRBJ1-2; CDR3: CASSLSDRRYGYTF; DNA: TGCGCCAGCAGCTTATCCGACAGGCGCTATGGCTACACCTTC
size: few; V: TRBV5-4; D: TRBD2; J: TRBJ2-2; CDR3: CASRVTSGPNTGELFF; DNA: TGTGCCAGCAGGGTGACTAGCGGGCCGAACACCGGGGAGCTGTTTTTT
size: NA; V: TRBV19; D: NA; J: TRBJ1-1; CDR3: CASSIGYTEAFF; DNA: TGTGCCAGTAGTATTGGATACACTGAAGCTTTCTTT
size: NA; V: TRBV3-1/TRBV3-2; D: TRBD1; J: TRBJ1-3; CDR3: CASSQGRTGAGNTIYF; DNA: TGTGCCAGCAGCCAAGGGAGGACAGGAGCTGGAAACACCATATATTTT
size: NA; V: TRBV30; D: NA; J: TRBJ1-6; CDR3: CAEGNYNSPLHF; DNA: TGTGCTGAAGGGAACTATAATTCACCCCTCCACTTT
size: NA; V: TRBV5-5; D: NA; J: TRBJ1-4; CDR3: CASSLGPVATNEKLFF; DNA: TGTGCCAGCAGCTTGGGGCCAGTTGCAACTAATGAAAAACTGTTTTTT
size: NA; V: TRBV19; D: NA; J: TRBJ1-4; CDR3: CASSATTAANEKLFF; DNA: TGTGCCAGTTCCGCAACGACGGCTGCAAATGAAAAACTGTTTTTT
size: NA; V: TRBV3-1/TRBV3-2; D: NA; J: TRBJ1-3; CDR3: CASSFHELFGNTIYF; DNA: TGTGCCAGCAGCTTCCACGAGTTGTTTGGAAACACCATATATTTT
size: NA; V: TRBV28; D: NA; J: TRBJ2-7; CDR3: CASSATNARGNEQYF; DNA: TGTGCCAGCAGTGCCACTAATGCCAGGGGAAACGAGCAGTACTTC
size: NA; V: TRBV7-9; D: TRBD2; J: TRBJ2-5; CDR3: CASSLTSGRETQYF; DNA: TGTGCCAGCAGCTTAACTAGCGGGAGGGAGACCCAGTACTTC
size: NA; V: TRBV10-3; D: NA; J: TRBJ1-1; CDR3: CAISGQGSGLGTEAFF; DNA: TGTGCCATCAGTGGCCAGGGCTCGGGTCTGGGCACTGAAGCTTTCTTT
size: NA; V: TRBV7-2; D: NA; J: TRBJ1-5; CDR3: CASSFGTGQPQHF; DNA: TGTGCCAGCAGCTTCGGGACTGGTCAGCCCCAGCATTTT
size: NA; V: TRBV7-9; D: TRBD2; J: TRBJ2-1; CDR3: CASSPASGPYNEQFF; DNA: TGTGCCAGCAGCCCGGCTAGCGGGCCTTACAATGAGCAGTTCTTC
size: NA; V: TRBV5-1; D: TRBD1; J: TRBJ1-2; CDR3: CASSFQGARYGYTF; DNA: TGCGCCAGCAGCTTCCAGGGGGCGCGGTATGGCTACACCTTC
size: NA; V: TRBV5-4; D: NA; J: TRBJ1-1; CDR3: CASSLAGRQNTEAFF; DNA: TGTGCCAGCAGCTTGGCCGGAAGACAGAACACTGAAGCTTTCTTT
size: NA; V: TRBV24-1; D: NA; J: TRBJ1-1; CDR3: CATSDPSIREAFF; DNA: TGTGCCACCAGTGACCCCTCTATACGAGAAGCTTTCTTT
size: NA; V: TRBV28; D: NA; J: TRBJ2-7; CDR3: CASNRLGEQYF; DNA: TGTGCCAGCAATCGACTCGGCGAGCAGTACTTC
size: NA; V: TRBV4-3; D: TRBD1; J: TRBJ2-7; CDR3: CASSNTGEAYEQYF; DNA: TGCGCCAGCAGCAACACAGGGGAAGCCTACGAGCAGTACTTC